The 18 T cell receptor beta chains reported below all come from one sample, sequenced in a study of blood T cell repertoires in COVID-19. Generated by immunoSEQ multiplex PCR, the TCRdb table keeps only in-frame clones and is missing some. The sample contains roughly 350,000 clones, around 89% of which appear only once. Sequencing was done on a sample of peripheral blood. All receptors derive from a woman in her fifties or sixties with active or convalescent COVID-19.

In this sample, this clone turned up a few times. The chain recombines TRBV15 with TRBJ2-5; perhaps TRBD2 as D (5 bases). Trimming left V 5 bases short and J 9 bases short, with 16 bases between. This CDR3 comprises 13 residues. Germline V gene lookup returns CDR1 LNHNV and CDR2 YYDKDF (reference sequence). The DNA for the CDR3 is TGTGCCACCAGCGGCTCTGGGGAGAGGGCCCAGTACTTC. It specifies CATSGSGERAQYF.

The V gene is TRBV7-9, the J gene TRBJ1-5; no firm D call. CDR3 length: 13 residues. Trimming cost V 5 bases and J 7 bases, with 12 bases left between them. Germline-derived CDR1 and CDR2 are SEHNR and FQNEAQ (reference sequence). The CDR3 nucleotides read TGTGCCAGCAGCCCACGTCGGGGACAGCCCCAGCATTTT. Translated, it gives CASSPRRGQPQHF.

The gene calls are TRBV3-1 (or the pseudogene TRBV3-2) and TRBJ2-6; 7 nucleotides align to TRBD1. J lost 1 base, V lost 0 bases, and 6 bases had no gene match. The germline V gene encodes CDR1 LGHDT and CDR2 YNNKEL (reference sequence). CDR3 size: 18 residues. For the CDR3, the DNA is TGTGCCAGCAGCCAAGAAATGGGACAGCCATCTGGGGCCAACGTCCTGACTTTC. Translating gives CASSQEMGQPSGANVLTF.

The V gene is TRBV5-1, the J gene TRBJ1-1; D unclear. This CDR3 comprises 14 residues. The V end was cut by 3 bases, the J end by 3 bases, with 12 bases between. The V gene's germline CDR1 is SGHRS and CDR2 YFSETQ. The CDR3 protein is CASSYGGVDTEAFF. The CDR3, as DNA: TGCGCCAGCAGCTACGGAGGCGTGGACACTGAAGCTTTCTTT.

The chain couples TRBV5-4 to TRBJ1-6, with D perhaps matching TRBD1 (5 bases). Trimming took off 3 bases at V and 0 bases at J, with 10 bases between the two ends. Germline V lookup: CDR1 SGHNT, CDR2 YYREEE (reference sequence). The CDR3 totals 16 residues. The CDR3 loop is CASSSRQSSYNSPLHF. The CDR3 bases are TGTGCCAGCAGCTCTCGACAGAGCTCCTATAATTCACCCCTCCACTTT.

This chain connects TRBV7-6 to TRBJ1-1; 7 bases match TRBD1. CDR3 length: 15 amino acids. Germline trimming cut 5 bases from V and 7 bases from J; bases unmatched to any gene: 13. Germline V gives CDR1 SGHVS, CDR2 FNYEAQ. The CDR3 nucleotides read TGTGCCAGCAGCGGGACGGACAGGTCCGAGGGTGAAGCTTTCTTT. Protein: CASSGTDRSEGEAFF.

The chain is built from TRBV7-9 and TRBJ1-6, with D maybe TRBD1 (5 bases). CDR1 SEHNR and CDR2 FQNEAQ come from the germline V gene (reference sequence). The CDR3 totals 13 residues. V shed 3 bases and J shed 8 bases, with 8 bases lying between them. This CDR3 is CASSLGLDSPLHF. CDR3 nucleotide sequence: TGTGCCAGCAGCTTGGGGCTCGATTCACCCCTCCACTTT.

The rearrangement joins TRBV7-2 to TRBJ2-1; 7 positions match TRBD2. CDR3 length equals 14 residues. V lost 3 bases to trimming and J lost 4 bases; unmatched junction nucleotides: 3. CDR1 is SGHTA, CDR2 FQGNSA, per germline. The CDR3 sequence: CASSFQRDYNEQFF. The CDR3 DNA reads TGTGCCAGCAGCTTTCAGCGGGATTACAATGAGCAGTTCTTC.

The V and J genes are TRBV6-4 and TRBJ2-1, with 12 bases that match TRBD2. The CDR3 runs 21 residues. Germline V gives CDR1 MRHNA, CDR2 SNTAGT. J lost 9 bases, V lost 2 bases, and 23 bases had no gene match. The CDR3 nucleotides read TGTGCCAGCAGTGACCCCACGAGACTAGCGGGGGCGCGGTGGTACCCAGCTGAGCAGTTCTTC. This translates into CASSDPTRLAGARWYPAEQFF.

V gene TRBV12-3 or TRBV12-4 combines with J gene TRBJ2-7, with a weak D call TRBD1 (6 bases). V was trimmed by 6 bases and J by 5 bases, leaving 11 bases between them. The CDR3 covers 12 residues. The CDR3 DNA reads TGTGCCAGCAGCCCGGACAGACACGAGCAGTACTTC. This gives the protein CASSPDRHEQYF.

This chain joins TRBV10-2 and TRBJ2-1; D ambiguous. CDR3 length equals 11 residues. The V gene's germline CDR1 is WSHSY and CDR2 SAAADI. The V end was cut by 5 bases, the J end by 9 bases, with 8 bases between. This CDR3 reads CASSTESEQFF. CDR3 DNA: TGCGCCAGCAGTACGGAGAGTGAGCAGTTCTTC.

This clone was picked up one time. The chain links TRBV13 to TRBJ2-1, with D unclear. The CDR3 runs to 12 residues. CDR1 and CDR2 (germline): PRHDT, FYEKMQ (reference sequence). The V and J ends lost 4 bases and 4 bases respectively, with 5 bases between them. In DNA, the CDR3 is TGTGCCAGCAGCTACCAGTACAATGAGCAGTTCTTC. It is translated as CASSYQYNEQFF.

The rearrangement uses TRBV5-1 and TRBJ1-1, with D possibly TRBD1 on 6 matching bases. Trimming pared 0 bases from V and 1 base from J, leaving 10 bases between. Germline CDR1 is SGHRS and CDR2 is YFSETQ. The CDR3 totals 15 residues. This CDR3 is CASSLARTANTEAFF. The CDR3 nucleotides are TGCGCCAGCAGCTTGGCCCGGACAGCGAACACTGAAGCTTTCTTT.

V is TRBV9 and J is TRBJ1-3; D is possibly TRBD1 (5 bases). Trimming stripped 1 base from V and 4 bases from J, with 15 bases between. CDR1 and CDR2 from the germline V gene are SGDLS and YYNGEE. The length of the CDR3 is 16 residues. CDR3 region: CASSVLTQGEGNTIYF. DNA of the CDR3: TGTGCCAGCAGCGTATTGACGCAGGGCGAGGGAAACACCATATATTTT.

This chain joins TRBV19 and TRBJ1-6; tentative D call: TRBD1 (6 bases). V shed 4 bases and J shed 4 bases, with 17 bases lying between them. The CDR3 sequence is 17 residues long. Germline V gives CDR1 LNHDA, CDR2 SQIVND (reference sequence). The CDR3 sequence is CASSKSGASHYNSPLHF. As DNA, the CDR3 is TGTGCCAGTAGTAAGTCAGGGGCTTCCCATTATAATTCACCCCTCCACTTT.

The chain recombines TRBV9 with TRBJ2-3; no clear D. The CDR3 has 12 amino acids. Per germline, CDR1 SGDLS and CDR2 YYNGEE. Trimming cost V 3 bases and J 2 bases, with 4 bases left between them. In DNA form, the CDR3 reads TGTGCCAGCAGCGCTTACACAGATACGCAGTATTTT. This translates into CASSAYTDTQYF.

V gene TRBV6-9 combines with J gene TRBJ1-1; weak D call: TRBD1 (6 bases). The ends were cut back, 8 bases at V and 0 bases at J, with 13 bases in the middle. Per the germline V gene, CDR1 is MNHGY and CDR2 is SVAAGI. The CDR3 runs to 14 residues. The CDR3 region is CASGKGQLNTEAFF. The CDR3 DNA follows: TGTGCCAGCGGAAAAGGACAGCTGAACACTGAAGCTTTCTTT.

The chain couples TRBV2 to TRBJ2-1; D gene ambiguous. Trimming pared 6 bases from V and 0 bases from J, leaving 12 bases between. The CDR3 length is 15 residues. Germline CDR1 is SNHLY and CDR2 is FYNNEI. CDR3 DNA sequence: TGTGCCAGCAGACCCTTGCCCAGCTCCTACAATGAGCAGTTCTTC. It yields the protein CASRPLPSSYNEQFF.